This passage covers 18 T cell receptor beta chains from one sample sequenced in a study of T cell changes during pregnancy in multiple sclerosis. Produced via immunoSEQ multiplex PCR; TCRdb's table is partial and in-frame only. The sample has some 52,000 clones; roughly 92% are singletons. The specimen was CD4+ T cells from peripheral blood mononuclear cells, collected in the third trimester of pregnancy. Receptors originate from a female donor with multiple sclerosis, enrolled in a pregnancy study.

This clone was counted once. The CDR3 loop is CASTRTGWTDTQYF. Written as DNA, the CDR3 is TGTGCCAGTACCAGGACTGGATGGACAGATACGCAGTATTTT. The chain links TRBV19 to TRBJ2-3; D perhaps matches TRBD2 (5 bases). The germline V gene has CDR1 LNHDA and CDR2 SQIVND (reference sequence). The CDR3 extends over 14 amino acids. V lost 7 bases to trimming and J lost 3 bases, with 14 bases between them.

The chain recombines TRBV27 with TRBJ1-4; no definite D call. Germline loops: CDR1 MNHEY, CDR2 SMNVEV (reference sequence). The CDR3 length is 17 residues. V was shortened by 6 bases and J by 3 bases, with 20 bases between the two germline ends. CDR3 sequence (DNA): TGTGCCAGCAGCACGAACGGCCGAGGAGGTGCTAATGAAAAACTGTTTTTT. Encoded protein: CASSTNGRGGANEKLFF. Full variable domain (rest looked up from reference TRBV27 and TRBJ1-4): EAQVTQNPRYLITVTGKKLTVTCSQNMNHEYMSWYRQDPGLGLRQIYYSMNVEVTDKGDVPEGYKVSRKEKRNFPLILESPSPNQTSLYFCASSTNGRGGANEKLFFGSGTQLSVL.

This clone was found once. V and J are TRBV28 and TRBJ1-2, with 7 bases identical to TRBD1. J gave up 2 bases and V 7 bases, and 10 bases lay outside the gene matches. CDR3 size: 15 residues. Germline lookup yields CDR1 MDHEN and CDR2 SYDVKM. The CDR3 is CASTAGGADNYGYTF. For the CDR3, the DNA is TGTGCCAGCACAGCAGGGGGAGCCGACAACTATGGCTACACCTTC.

The CDR3 loop reads CSPRVRGWFPYEQYF. CDR3 nucleotides: TGCAGCCCCAGGGTAAGGGGATGGTTTCCGTACGAGCAGTACTTC. The chain links TRBV29-1 to TRBJ2-7, with TRBD1 as a possible D gene (5 bases). Trimming removed 8 bases from V and 4 bases from J, with 24 bases in between. The germline V gene encodes CDR1 SQVTM and CDR2 ANQGSEA. The length of the CDR3 is 15 residues.

This clone was picked up one time. V usage is TRBV11-2 and J usage is TRBJ2-1, with 8 positions matching TRBD2. The CDR3 contains 16 residues. Trimming took 2 bases from V and 8 from J; bases not matched to a gene: 11. Germline CDR1 is SGHAT and CDR2 is FQNNGV. CDR3 coding DNA: TGTGCCAGCAGCTTAATCACGGGGGGGGCCTGGGATGAGCAGTTCTTC. This translates into CASSLITGGAWDEQFF.

This clone was seen only once. CDR3 DNA: TGTGCCAGCAGCGTAGAATTGGGGCAGACTGAAGCTTTCTTT. It translates to CASSVELGQTEAFF. This chain joins TRBV9 and TRBJ1-1; perhaps TRBD1 as D (5 bases). CDR1 and CDR2 (germline): SGDLS, YYNGEE. The CDR3 has 14 residues. The ends were cut back, 0 bases at V and 5 bases at J, with 11 bases in the middle.

The J gene is TRBJ2-6, the V gene TRBV5-1; TRBD1 aligns across 9 bases. Trimming removed 5 bases from V and 1 base from J; junction bases left unmatched: 7. The CDR3 totals 17 residues. Germline V gene sequence: CDR1 SGHRS, CDR2 YFSETQ. Here the CDR3 DNA reads TGCGCCAGCAGATTCGGGACAGGGCAGTCTGGGGCCAACGTCCTGACTTTC. Its translation is CASRFGTGQSGANVLTF. Full variable domain (missing parts from reference TRBV5-1 and TRBJ2-6): KAGVTQTPRYLIKTRGQQVTLSCSPISGHRSVSWYQQTPGQGLQFLFEYFSETQRNKGNFPGRFSGRQFSNSRSEMNVSTLELGDSALYLCASRFGTGQSGANVLTFGAGSRLTVL.

The rearrangement uses TRBV6-1 and TRBJ2-5; the match to TRBD2 covers 11 bases. Germline V lookup: CDR1 MNHNS, CDR2 SASEGT. After removal of 5 bases from V and 2 bases from J, the junction contained 4 bases not matched to a gene. CDR3 size: 15 residues. The CDR3 DNA sequence: TGTGCCAGCAGTCTAGCGGGGGGCGGACAAGAGACCCAGTACTTC. Amino acid sequence: CASSLAGGGQETQYF.

The rearrangement uses TRBV9 and TRBJ2-1, with TRBD2 matching over 7 bases. The J segment lost 6 bases and the V segment lost 4 bases, leaving 7 bases of the junction unmatched. This CDR3 is built from 14 residues. Germline loops: CDR1 SGDLS, CDR2 YYNGEE. The CDR3 here is CASSTHGGGNEQFF. The CDR3 coding sequence is TGTGCCAGCAGCACCCACGGCGGGGGCAATGAGCAGTTCTTC.

This chain links TRBV5-5 with TRBJ2-7; tentatively, D is TRBD2 (5 bases). This CDR3 contains 15 residues. Trimming took off 4 bases at V and 5 bases at J, with 19 bases between the two ends. The germline V gene has CDR1 SGHKS and CDR2 YYEKEE (reference sequence). This chain's CDR3 is CASSPTSFERDEQYF. CDR3 DNA sequence: TGTGCCAGCAGCCCCACGTCATTTGAGAGGGACGAGCAGTACTTC. Based on the CDR3 plus reference TRBV5-5 and TRBJ2-7, the full variable domain is DAGVTQSPTHLIKTRGQQVTLRCSPISGHKSVSWYQQVLGQGPQFIFQYYEKEERGRGNFPDRFSARQFPNYSSELNVNALLLGDSALYLCASSPTSFERDEQYFGPGTRLTVT.

The chain uses TRBV27 and TRBJ1-1; D is unclear. Trimming pared 3 bases from V and 6 bases from J, leaving 20 bases between. The CDR3 has 16 residues. The germline CDR1 and CDR2 sequences are MNHEY and SMNVEV (reference sequence). CDR3: CASSFQARVAGAEAFF. The CDR3 nucleotides read TGTGCCAGCAGTTTTCAGGCGCGGGTGGCAGGAGCTGAAGCTTTCTTT.

The genes are TRBV5-6 and TRBJ2-4; TRBD1 agrees at 10 bases. The CDR3 runs 16 residues. CDR1 is SGHDT, CDR2 YYEEEE, per germline. V lost 4 bases to trimming and J lost 1 base; unmatched junction nucleotides: 5. The CDR3 loop is CASSPRTGGAKNIQYF. For the CDR3, the DNA is TGTGCCAGCAGCCCTCGGACAGGGGGTGCCAAAAACATTCAGTACTTC.

The chain is built from TRBV28 and TRBJ1-1; D perhaps matches TRBD1 (6 bases). This CDR3 comprises 12 residues. V lost 6 bases and J 1 base, leaving 6 bases between the germline ends. CDR1 is MDHEN, CDR2 SYDVKM, per germline. CDR3 protein: CASRGQNTEAFF. The CDR3 DNA is TGTGCCAGCAGGGGACAGAACACTGAAGCTTTCTTT.

This chain joins TRBV15 and TRBJ2-7, with TRBD2 matching over 13 bases. V was pared by 3 bases and J by 4 bases, with 12 bases of the junction left unmatched. The germline V gene has CDR1 LNHNV and CDR2 YYDKDF (reference sequence). This CDR3 is built from 18 residues. The CDR3 coding sequence is TGTGCCACCAGCAGGGCTTCCCCCGCACTAGCGGGAGGGTACGAGCAGTACTTC. Protein sequence: CATSRASPALAGGYEQYF.

The CDR3 DNA sequence: TGTGCCAGTAGTACCAACCTCCGGGACAGGGTTAAGGCACTGTTTTTT. As protein: CASSTNLRDRVKALFF. V is TRBV19 and J is TRBJ1-4, with 9 positions matching TRBD1. Germline lookup yields CDR1 LNHDA and CDR2 SQIVND (reference sequence). The CDR3 spans 16 residues. With 4 bases clipped from V and 13 bases from J, the junction kept 16 bases outside the gene matches.

The gene calls are TRBV5-1 and TRBJ2-2; possibly TRBD1 for D (6 bases). Trimming cost V 9 bases and J 7 bases, with 19 bases left between them. In germline, CDR1 is SGHRS, CDR2 YFSETQ. The CDR3 length is 14 residues. The CDR3 reads CATKPLQGNGELFF. In DNA form, the CDR3 reads TGCGCCACCAAACCCCTACAGGGCAACGGGGAGCTGTTTTTT.

This chain links TRBV18 with TRBJ1-2, with 11 bases that match TRBD1. The J segment lost 7 bases and the V segment lost 3 bases, leaving 7 bases of the junction unmatched. Looked up from germline, CDR1 is KGHSH and CDR2 is LQKENI. The CDR3 covers 15 residues. CDR3 protein: CASSPTSGTGGGYTF. The CDR3 region has the DNA TGTGCCAGCTCACCTACCTCCGGGACAGGGGGTGGCTACACCTTC.

J is TRBJ2-1 and V is TRBV28; TRBD2 aligns across 9 bases. Trimming cost V 2 bases and J 5 bases; bases outside gene matches: 1. This CDR3 region has 14 residues. Per the germline V gene, CDR1 is MDHEN and CDR2 is SYDVKM. In DNA form, the CDR3 reads TGTGCCAGCAGTTTAAGACTAGCGGACAATGAGCAGTTCTTC. This sequence encodes CASSLRLADNEQFF. The whole variable domain, remainder taken from reference TRBV28 and TRBJ2-1, is DVKVTQSSRYLVKRTGEKVFLECVQDMDHENMFWYRQDPGLGLRLIYFSYDVKMKEKGDIPEGYSVSREKKERFSLILESASTNQTSMYLCASSLRLADNEQFFGPGTRLTVL.